One sample yielded the 11 T cell receptor beta chains listed below, sequenced in a study of cytomegalovirus exposure and HLA in healthy donors. The primer mix had 60 Vbeta and 13 Jbeta primers. The assay was immunoSEQ multiplex PCR, and TCRdb's table has in-frame clones only and misses some. The profile shows around 150,000 clones, 66% of them singletons. Sequencing was carried out using PBMCs. These TCRs come from a human donor in good health.

V usage is TRBV18 and J usage is TRBJ2-7; the match to TRBD1 covers 9 bases. The trim removed 3 bases at V and 0 bases at J, leaving 6 bases unmatched. From germline, CDR1 is KGHSH and CDR2 LQKENI. This CDR3 has 16 amino acids. CDR3 region: CASSPRQGVSSYEQYF. The CDR3 coding sequence is TGTGCCAGCTCACCGAGACAGGGGGTGAGCTCCTACGAGCAGTACTTC.

The chain combines TRBV11-2 with TRBJ2-3; 7 nucleotides line up with TRBD2. This CDR3 region has 16 residues. CDR1 and CDR2 (germline): SGHAT, FQNNGV. Trimming at V came to 1 base and at J to 0 bases, leaving 4 bases not matched to a gene. CDR3 bases: TGTGCCAGCAGCTTAGTTCGGGGAGGGAGCACAGATACGCAGTATTTT. This codes for CASSLVRGGSTDTQYF. Full variable domain (missing parts from reference TRBV11-2 and TRBJ2-3): EAGVAQSPRYKIIEKRQSVAFWCNPISGHATLYWYQQILGQGPKLLIQFQNNGVVDDSQLPKDRFSAERLKGVDSTLKIQPAKLEDSAVYLCASSLVRGGSTDTQYFGPGTRLTVL.

The CDR3 region is CASSPGRETQYF. In DNA, the CDR3 is TGTGCCAGCAGTCCGGGGAGGGAGACCCAGTACTTC. The chain carries TRBV6-1 and TRBJ2-5; TRBD2 is a possible D gene (6 bases). Per germline, CDR1 MNHNS and CDR2 SASEGT. V lost 5 bases to trimming and J lost 5 bases, with 9 bases between them. The CDR3 runs to 12 residues.

In its sample, this clone was seen once. The rearrangement joins TRBV10-3 to TRBJ2-7, with TRBD1 identical over 8 bases. J was trimmed by 1 base and V by 7 bases; bases with no gene match: 3. Germline lookup yields CDR1 ENHRY and CDR2 SYGVKD. CDR3 length: 13 amino acids. This CDR3 is CAITGQGSYEQYF. The CDR3 DNA sequence: TGTGCCATCACCGGACAGGGATCCTACGAGCAGTACTTC.

This clone has more than one count but fewer than ten. The chain has TRBV28 and TRBJ2-7; 10 bases line up with TRBD1. Germline V gene sequence: CDR1 MDHEN, CDR2 SYDVKM. Germline trimming cut 4 bases from V and 5 bases from J; bases unmatched to any gene: 11. This CDR3 comprises 16 residues. The CDR3: CASSSDRGGLGDEQYF. As DNA, the CDR3 is TGTGCCAGCAGTTCGGACAGGGGGGGCCTAGGAGACGAGCAGTACTTC.

This clone was picked up one time. For the CDR3, the DNA is TGTGCCAGCAGTCCTACCCCGACAGGGGTAGGGGCCAAAAACATTCAGTACTTC. This codes for CASSPTPTGVGAKNIQYF. The chain recombines TRBV27 with TRBJ2-4; 8 bases are a match to TRBD1. V lost 5 bases, J lost 1 base, and 13 bases stayed unmatched. The germline CDR1 and CDR2 sequences are MNHEY and SMNVEV (reference sequence). The CDR3 is 18 amino acids.

The count of this clone is one. The chain joins TRBV10-1 to TRBJ1-2; 7 nucleotides agree with TRBD1. V was clipped by 10 bases and J by 8 bases; unmatched bases: 19. Per germline, CDR1 WNHNN and CDR2 SYGVQD (reference sequence). This CDR3 is 15 amino acids long. CDR3 in amino acids: CAIGRETGKLSGYTF. As DNA, the CDR3 is TGCGCCATCGGACGGGAGACAGGGAAACTGAGCGGCTACACCTTC.

J is TRBJ2-7 and V is TRBV5-1; TRBD2 aligns across 8 bases. This CDR3 is built from 15 residues. Losses at the gene ends were 0 bases for V and 4 bases for J; bases not matched to a gene: 6. The V gene's germline CDR1 is SGHRS and CDR2 YFSETQ. CDR3 loop: CASSLASGSEYEQYF. CDR3 nucleotides: TGCGCCAGCAGCTTGGCCAGCGGGAGCGAGTACGAGCAGTACTTC.

The chain carries TRBV4-3 and TRBJ2-2; D perhaps matches TRBD2 (5 bases). This CDR3 spans 16 amino acids. Germline-derived CDR1 and CDR2 are LGHNA and YSLEER. Trimming took 0 bases from V and 6 from J, leaving 14 bases between them. The CDR3 here is CASSQELVLLSGELFF. DNA of the CDR3: TGCGCCAGCAGCCAAGAACTAGTTTTGTTATCCGGGGAGCTGTTTTTT.

The chain employs TRBV5-1 and TRBJ2-2, with TRBD2 identical over 13 bases. The trim removed 0 bases at V and 5 bases at J, leaving 1 base unmatched. This CDR3 is built from 16 residues. Germline V gene data show CDR1 as SGHRS and CDR2 as YFSETQ. The CDR3 DNA sequence: TGCGCCAGCAGCTTGGGGACTAGCGGGAGTACCGGGGAGCTGTTTTTT. Amino acid sequence: CASSLGTSGSTGELFF.

The chain employs TRBV6-5 and TRBJ2-3; D call uncertain. Germline V CDR1 and CDR2: MNHEY, SVGAGI. The CDR3 is 11 amino acids. V was trimmed by 5 bases and J by 2 bases, leaving 2 bases between them. CDR3 residues: CASSLTDTQYF. In nucleotides, the CDR3 is TGTGCCAGCAGTCTCACAGATACGCAGTATTTT.